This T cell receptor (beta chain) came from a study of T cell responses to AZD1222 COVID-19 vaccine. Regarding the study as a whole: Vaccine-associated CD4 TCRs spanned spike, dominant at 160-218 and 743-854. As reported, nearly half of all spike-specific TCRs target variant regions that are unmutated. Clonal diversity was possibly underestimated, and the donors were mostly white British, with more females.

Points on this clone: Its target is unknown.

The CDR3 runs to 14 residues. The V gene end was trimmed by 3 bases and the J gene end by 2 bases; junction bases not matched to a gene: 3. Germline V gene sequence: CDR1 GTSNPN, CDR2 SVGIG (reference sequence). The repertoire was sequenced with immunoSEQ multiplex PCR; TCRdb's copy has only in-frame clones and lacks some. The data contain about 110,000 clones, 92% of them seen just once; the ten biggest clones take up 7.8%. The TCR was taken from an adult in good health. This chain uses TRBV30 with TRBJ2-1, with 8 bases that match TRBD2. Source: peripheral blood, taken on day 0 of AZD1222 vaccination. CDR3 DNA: TGTGCCTGGAGGCGGGGGGAAGCCTACAATGAGCAGTTCTTC. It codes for CAWRRGEAYNEQFF.